These T cell receptor beta chains were read from a single sample in a study of read filtering for tumor transcriptome and immune sequencing. TCRdb redid the calling of the reads with MiXCR, one entry per CDR3 protein. Of 45,000 to 55,000 distinct CDR3 sequences in the sample, around a fifth are singletons; the top ten hold 15% to 19%. Sequencing input: a population of CD138-negative cells sorted from bone marrow. These TCRs come from a donor older than 35 with multiple myeloma. Both conserved end residues are part of each CDR3. D genes are given only for firm matches. Size is omitted from some rows. Given values are once, few, many or a class for expanded clones.

j_gene	v_gene	abundance	d_gene	CDR3nt	CDR3aa
TRBJ2-3	TRBV29-1	many	NA	TGCAGCGTTGAGGGTTTCAGGGGAGATACGCAGTATTTT	CSVEGFRGDTQYF
TRBJ2-1	TRBV7-3	medium-sized	NA	TGTGCCAGCAGTTTGGGGACGGAGCAGTTCTTC	CASSLGTEQFF
TRBJ2-3	TRBV20-1	many	NA	TGCAGTGCTAGATCCAGGGTCTCAGATACGCAGTATTTT	CSARSRVSDTQYF
TRBJ2-5	TRBV10-3	NA	NA	TGTGCCATCCGTGATGAGGGGTACCAAGAGACCCAGTCCTTC	CAIRDEGYQETQSF
TRBJ1-2	TRBV7-8	few	NA	TGTGCCAGCAGCTTAATACAGGGCGATGGCTACACCTTC	CASSLIQGDGYTF
TRBJ2-5	TRBV29-1	many	NA	TGCAGCGTTCGGGACGGGTACCAAGAGACCCAGTACTTC	CSVRDGYQETQYF
TRBJ2-1	TRBV29-1	many	TRBD2	TGCAGCTCCAATCTAGCGGTACCCTACAATGAGCAGTTCTTC	CSSNLAVPYNEQFF
TRBJ2-1	TRBV5-1	many	NA	TGCGCCAGCAGCTTTGCCCCCCAAAGCTACAATGAGCAGTTCTTC	CASSFAPQSYNEQFF
TRBJ2-3	TRBV18	few	NA	TGTGCCAGCTCACCGGGGGGAGATACGCAGTATTTT	CASSPGGDTQYF
TRBJ2-7	TRBV10-2	few	NA	TGCGCCAGCAGGCCGGACTCCAGCTACGAGCAGTACTTC	CASRPDSSYEQYF
TRBJ2-7	TRBV23-1	medium-sized	NA	TGCGCCAGCAGTTCAAATTCCCTTCCCTACGAGCAGTACTTC	CASSSNSLPYEQYF
TRBJ2-5	TRBV20-1	many	TRBD2	TGCAGTGCGCCGCGGACTAGCGGGATAGCGGAGACCCAGTACTTC	CSAPRTSGIAETQYF
TRBJ2-3	TRBV27	many	NA	TGTGCCAGCAGTTTTTTGCCGGACCTACGGTCGACAGATACGCAGTATTTT	CASSFLPDLRSTDTQYF
TRBJ2-1	TRBV29-1	many	TRBD2	TGCAGCGTCGAGACTAGCAGCAATGAGCAGTTCTTC	CSVETSSNEQFF
TRBJ2-3	TRBV7-9	many	NA	TGTGCCAGCAGCCCGCTCTACCCGCCGCAGTATTTT	CASSPLYPPQYF
TRBJ1-1	TRBV29-1	many	NA	TGCAGCGTTGGGGGGTCCTCAGGCATGCACACTGAAGCTTTCTTT	CSVGGSSGMHTEAFF
TRBJ1-2	TRBV4-1	many	NA	TGCGCCAGCAGCCAAGAGGTAAAGGGGAAGGGCTACACCTTC	CASSQEVKGKGYTF
TRBJ2-3	TRBV29-1	many	NA	TGCAGCGTTGAAGGTCGTCGGAGCACAGATACGCAGTATTTT	CSVEGRRSTDTQYF
TRBJ2-1	TRBV29-1	many	TRBD2	TGCAGCGTTATTCGGACTAGCGGTTACAATGAGCAGTTCTTC	CSVIRTSGYNEQFF
TRBJ2-2	TRBV19	many	TRBD1	TGTGCCAGCCTCGACAGGGAATTTTTAACCGGGGAGCTGTTTTTT	CASLDREFLTGELFF
TRBJ2-7	TRBV29-1	many	NA	TGCAGCGTCACCCTTGGAGGGCGGAGGTACTTC	CSVTLGGRRYF
TRBJ1-2	TRBV12-3/TRBV12-4	NA	NA	TGTGCCAGCAGCGGGGGCGACTATGGCTACATCTTC	CASSGGDYGYIF
TRBJ2-3	TRBV5-5	few	TRBD1	TGTGCCAGCAGCCGCGACAGGGGTGCAGATACGCAGTATTTT	CASSRDRGADTQYF
TRBJ2-7	TRBV7-2	many	NA	TGTGCCAGCAGGTCACGGGAGCCCTACGAGCAGTACTTC	CASRSREPYEQYF
TRBJ2-1	TRBV20-1	many	NA	TGCAGTGCTAGTCTTCAGGACAGTAGCGGCAATGAGCAGTTCTTC	CSASLQDSSGNEQFF
TRBJ2-1	TRBV24-1	medium-sized	TRBD2	TGTGCCACCAGTGATTGGAAGCGGGGGGCGCAGTTCTTC	CATSDWKRGAQFF
TRBJ2-7	TRBV7-2	many	NA	TGTGCCAGCAGCATCTGGAGGTACGAGCAGTACTTC	CASSIWRYEQYF
TRBJ2-3	TRBV7-9	many	NA	TGTGCCAGCAGCCGCAGCACAGATACGCAGTATTTT	CASSRSTDTQYF
TRBJ1-6	TRBV14	many	TRBD1	TGTGCCAGCAGCCAAAGAAGACAGGGGGGTTCACCCCTCCACTTT	CASSQRRQGGSPLHF
TRBJ1-5	TRBV28	few	TRBD1	TGTGCCAGCACCGATTCTACAGGGGGCAATCAGCCCCAGCATTTT	CASTDSTGGNQPQHF
TRBJ2-7	TRBV29-1	many	TRBD1	TGCAGCGTGGACAGGGGCGGGAGAAACGAGCAGTACTTC	CSVDRGGRNEQYF
TRBJ2-6	TRBV6-5	many	NA	TGTGCCAGCAGTCCCTGGGGCCCGTTCGAAGGGGCCAACGTCCTGACTTTC	CASSPWGPFEGANVLTF
TRBJ2-2	TRBV30	many	NA	TGTGCCTGGAGTTTGGGGGAGCTGTTTTTT	CAWSLGELFF
TRBJ1-1	TRBV19	many	NA	TGTGCCAGTAGTACTCGGGTAGGTAACACTGAAGCTTTCTTT	CASSTRVGNTEAFF
TRBJ2-7	TRBV19	few	TRBD1	TGTGCCAGTAGTAGAGGGACAGGGAGTGTATCCTACGAGCAGTACTTC	CASSRGTGSVSYEQYF
TRBJ1-1	TRBV29-1	many	NA	TGCAGCGTGCATCTGAACACTGAAGCTTTCTTT	CSVHLNTEAFF
TRBJ2-1	TRBV20-1	many	NA	TGCAGTGCGGCGGGGGCAAACTACAATGAGCAGTTCTTC	CSAAGANYNEQFF
TRBJ1-2	TRBV9	many	NA	TGTGCCAGCAGCCCCAGAATGACAGCAGCTTACTATGGCTACACCTTC	CASSPRMTAAYYGYTF
TRBJ2-3	TRBV5-1	many	NA	TGCGCCAGCAGCTTGGGACAGCGCACAGATACGCAGTATTTT	CASSLGQRTDTQYF
TRBJ2-2	TRBV2	many	NA	TGTGCCAGCAGTTCCGCCGGGAGTCGCAGCACCGGGGAGCTGTTTTTT	CASSSAGSRSTGELFF
TRBJ1-5	TRBV5-1	many	NA	TGCGCCAGCAAATCCGGGGGGTCTGACACTCAGCCCCAGCATTTT	CASKSGGSDTQPQHF
TRBJ2-7	TRBV20-1	many	TRBD2	TGCAGTGCTATCATAGCGGGAGGCCTGGGAAACGAGCAGTACTTC	CSAIIAGGLGNEQYF
TRBJ2-7	TRBV19	many	TRBD2	TGTGCCAGTAGTACGGGGGGTACCTCCTACGAGCAGTACTTC	CASSTGGTSYEQYF
TRBJ2-3	TRBV7-9	many	NA	TGTGCCAGCAGCTTAGCGGATACAGATACGCAGTATTTT	CASSLADTDTQYF
TRBJ2-1	TRBV20-1	many	TRBD2	TGCAGTGCTAGAGATCCGGCTAGCGGGCCACTCAATGAGCAGTTCTTC	CSARDPASGPLNEQFF
TRBJ2-1	TRBV4-3	many	NA	TGCGCCAGCAGCCAACCAGGAGACGCGCAGAATGAGCAGTTCTTC	CASSQPGDAQNEQFF
TRBJ1-1	TRBV12-3/TRBV12-4	few	TRBD1	TGTGCCAGCAGTTTTTTCGGCTCAGGGGGCACTGAAGCTTTCTTT	CASSFFGSGGTEAFF
TRBJ1-4	TRBV7-9	many	TRBD1	TGTGCCAGCAGCTTAGCGTGGCAGGGGGAGGCAACTAATGAAAAACTGTTTTTT	CASSLAWQGEATNEKLFF
TRBJ2-5	TRBV6-5	NA	NA	TGTGCCGGCAGTTACTCGAGGGGGGAAGCGCACCAAGAGACCCAGTACTTC	CAGSYSRGEAHQETQYF
TRBJ1-5	TRBV20-1	few	NA	TGCAGTGCTAGAGACCTGACGCTAGTAGACAATCAGCCCCAGCATTTT	CSARDLTLVDNQPQHF
TRBJ1-1	TRBV5-1	many	NA	TGCGCCAGCAGCAAGGAGGGGGCTGAAGCTTTCTTT	CASSKEGAEAFF
TRBJ2-1	TRBV19	few	TRBD2	TGTGCCAGTAGCTCGCACATGAAAGTGGTAGGACAAGCGGGAGGCAATGAGCAGTTCTTC	CASSSHMKVVGQAGGNEQFF
TRBJ1-1	TRBV6-5	NA	NA	TGTGCCAGCAGTTACCGTAAGAACACTGAAGCTTTCTTT	CASSYRKNTEAFF
TRBJ1-5	TRBV24-1	NA	NA	TGTGCCACCAGTGAATATGGGCGAGGGGATAGCAATCAGCCCCAGCATTTT	CATSEYGRGDSNQPQHF